The 27 T cell receptor beta chains listed next were all sequenced from one sample in a study of follicular helper T cells after annual influenza vaccination. Data came from immunoSEQ multiplex PCR; TCRdb stores just in-frame clones and leaves some out. The sample records about 15,000 clones, 78% being singletons. Time point described: 2014-2015 season, pre-vaccination. Sequenced material: CXCR5- memory CD4+ T cells sorted from blood, taken on the day of influenza vaccination. The receptors stem from an adult who received the influenza vaccine.

The chain has TRBV18 and TRBJ1-1; TRBD1 matches at 7 bases. Germline lookup yields CDR1 KGHSH and CDR2 LQKENI. CDR3 size: 12 residues. V trimming: 3 bases; J trimming: 10 bases; junction bases outside the gene matches: 5. The CDR3 coding sequence is TGTGCCAGCTCACCGGGACAGTTGGCAGCTTTCTTT. This translates into CASSPGQLAAFF.

A few counts support this clone. This rearrangement joins TRBV5-8 to TRBJ1-5; D remains unclear. CDR1 is SGHTS, CDR2 YDEGEE, per germline. This CDR3 comprises 11 residues. The ends were cut back, 4 bases at V and 6 bases at J, with 5 bases in the middle. CDR3 DNA: TGTGCCAGCAGCACGCCTCAGCCCCAGCATTTT. Translating it yields CASSTPQPQHF.

V is TRBV5-4 and J is TRBJ1-1; 9 bases are shared with TRBD1. J was trimmed by 10 bases and V by 4 bases; bases with no gene match: 11. The CDR3 runs 14 residues. The V gene's germline CDR1 is SGHNT and CDR2 YYREEE (reference sequence). The DNA for the CDR3 is TGTGCCAGCAGCACTAACAGGGGGCGAGCTGCAGCTTTCTTT. The encoded protein is CASSTNRGRAAAFF.

This sequence joins TRBV5-4 and TRBJ1-2; D remains unclear. The V gene lost 0 bases and the J gene lost 8 bases, with 11 bases spanning the gap. The CDR3 sequence is 13 residues long. Per germline, CDR1 SGHNT and CDR2 YYREEE (reference sequence). CDR3 DNA sequence: TGTGCCAGCAGCTTGGATCAGCTAGGAGGCTACACCTTC. Amino acid sequence: CASSLDQLGGYTF.

The rearrangement joins TRBV25-1 to TRBJ1-4; D is perhaps TRBD1 (6 bases). This CDR3 is built from 13 residues. The V gene lost 10 bases and the J gene lost 5 bases, with 14 bases spanning the gap. Germline V CDR1 and CDR2: MGHDK, SYGVNS. The CDR3 DNA reads as TGTGCCACCTATGCAGGGGCGAATGAAAAACTGTTTTTT. Translated: CATYAGANEKLFF.

The chain couples TRBV18 to TRBJ2-1; maybe TRBD2 (5 bases). V was cut by 2 bases and J by 9 bases, with 17 bases left in between. The germline CDR1 and CDR2 sequences are KGHSH and LQKENI. CDR3 size: 15 residues. Here the CDR3 DNA reads TGTGCCAGCTCACCAATCAGGAACCACCGGGGTGAGCAGTTCTTC. Translating gives CASSPIRNHRGEQFF.

The rearrangement uses TRBV5-1 and TRBJ1-1, with D possibly TRBD1 on 5 matching bases. The CDR3 runs 15 residues. V was pared by 4 bases and J by 4 bases, with 17 bases between. The V gene's germline CDR1 is SGHRS and CDR2 YFSETQ. CDR3 in DNA: TGCGCCAGCAGCCCAAAGGAGGGGACGCGCACTGAAGCTTTCTTT. Residues: CASSPKEGTRTEAFF.

The chain recombines TRBV5-4 with TRBJ1-2, with D unclear. CDR3 length equals 14 residues. Germline V gives CDR1 SGHNT, CDR2 YYREEE (reference sequence). V was trimmed by 0 bases and J by 2 bases, leaving 8 bases between them. CDR3 loop: CASSLDIRNYGYTF. CDR3 DNA: TGTGCCAGCAGCTTGGATATCAGAAACTATGGCTACACCTTC.

The chain combines TRBV6-5 with TRBJ2-7, with D hard to call. This CDR3 has 14 residues. The germline CDR1 and CDR2 sequences are MNHEY and SVGAGI. V lost 6 bases to trimming and J lost 1 base, with 13 bases between them. DNA for the CDR3: TGTGCCAGCAGGAAAGGACGGTTATCCTACGAGCAGTACTTC. Translated: CASRKGRLSYEQYF.

The gene calls are TRBV18 and TRBJ2-5; 8 nucleotides line up with TRBD2. CDR1 KGHSH and CDR2 LQKENI come from the germline V gene. Trimming cost V 1 base and J 1 base; bases outside gene matches: 2. This CDR3 is 15 amino acids long. This chain's CDR3 is CASSPLAGSQETQYF. The DNA for the CDR3 is TGTGCCAGCTCACCACTAGCGGGGAGCCAAGAGACCCAGTACTTC.

The V and J genes are TRBV25-1 and TRBJ2-7; D assignment may be TRBD1 or TRBD2 (5 bases each). Per germline, CDR1 MGHDK and CDR2 SYGVNS. V dropped 3 bases and J dropped 0 bases, with 12 bases sitting between them. The CDR3 is 15 residues long. The CDR3 nucleotides read TGTGCCAGCAGTGATACGGGACCCAACTCCTACGAGCAGTACTTC. Encoded protein: CASSDTGPNSYEQYF.

This clone was seen only a few times. This CDR3 reads CSAPVGKAFF. The CDR3 coding sequence is TGCAGTGCTCCTGTAGGGAAAGCTTTCTTT. The chain recombines TRBV20-1 with TRBJ1-1; D unclear. This CDR3 region has 10 residues. V was cut by 5 bases and J by 9 bases, with 10 bases left in between. The V gene's germline CDR1 is DFQATT and CDR2 SNEGSKA (reference sequence).

This clone was detected only once. This chain connects TRBV7-2 to TRBJ2-4; 7 nucleotides match TRBD2. The CDR3 is 14 residues long. V was pared by 7 bases and J by 5 bases, with 8 bases of the junction left unmatched. Germline CDR1 is SGHTA and CDR2 is FQGNSA. The CDR3 sequence: CASTARLAENIQYF. The CDR3 DNA reads as TGTGCCAGCACCGCGAGGCTAGCGGAAAACATTCAGTACTTC.

This chain joins TRBV11-2 and TRBJ2-7; 9 bases are a match to TRBD2. This CDR3 comprises 16 residues. The germline V gene has CDR1 SGHAT and CDR2 FQNNGV. Trimming took 0 bases from V and 1 from J; bases not matched to a gene: 4. CDR3 bases: TGTGCCAGCAGCTTAGATCTAGCGGGGCCATCCTACGAGCAGTACTTC. It is translated as CASSLDLAGPSYEQYF.

This chain joins TRBV15 and TRBJ1-2, with a tentative D call TRBD1 (5 bases). The CDR3 covers 17 residues. CDR1 and CDR2 (germline): LNHNV, YYDKDF (reference sequence). Trimming removed 1 base from V and 8 bases from J, with 23 bases in between. This chain's CDR3 is CATSRAGGRDRSSGYTF. The CDR3 DNA reads TGTGCCACCAGCAGAGCTGGAGGCAGGGATCGGAGTAGCGGCTACACCTTC.

The V call is TRBV28, the J call TRBJ1-3; D gene ambiguous. V was trimmed by 3 bases and J by 4 bases, leaving 13 bases between them. The CDR3 totals 15 residues. Germline values: CDR1 MDHEN, CDR2 SYDVKM. The CDR3: CASSFLAGLGNTIYF. The CDR3 nucleotides read TGTGCCAGCAGTTTTTTAGCAGGATTAGGAAACACCATATATTTT.

The chain recombines TRBV4-2 with TRBJ2-5, with TRBD2 identical over 11 bases. The CDR3 loop spans 16 amino acids. J was trimmed by 5 bases and V by 1 base; bases with no gene match: 6. Per germline, CDR1 LGHNA and CDR2 YNFKEQ. CDR3 protein: CASSQVGSGGAETQYF. The CDR3 DNA follows: TGTGCCAGCAGCCAAGTGGGTAGCGGGGGGGCTGAGACCCAGTACTTC.

The chain links TRBV9 to TRBJ1-1, with 10 bases fitting TRBD1. The V segment lost 0 bases and the J segment 5 bases; nucleotides outside the gene matches: 4. The CDR3 runs 15 residues. The germline gives CDR1 SGDLS, CDR2 YYNGEE. The CDR3 coding sequence is TGTGCCAGCAGCGTAGCTGGACAGGGGGTAACTGAAGCTTTCTTT. It specifies CASSVAGQGVTEAFF. Combining the CDR3 with reference TRBV9 and TRBJ1-1 gives the whole variable domain DSGVTQTPKHLITATGQRVTLRCSPRSGDLSVYWYQQSLDQGLQFLIQYYNGEERAKGNILERFSAQQFPDLHSELNLSSLELGDSALYFCASSVAGQGVTEAFFGQGTRLTVV.

The chain joins TRBV18 to TRBJ2-2, with D uncertain. Germline V gene lookup returns CDR1 KGHSH and CDR2 LQKENI. Trimming left V 2 bases short and J 6 bases short, with 10 bases between. There are 14 residues in the CDR3. The CDR3 nucleotides read TGTGCCAGCTCACCATATCTTTCAGCCGGGGAGCTGTTTTTT. Translated, it gives CASSPYLSAGELFF. Variable domain in full (rest from reference TRBV18 and TRBJ2-2): NAGVMQNPRHLVRRRGQEARLRCSPMKGHSHVYWYRQLPEEGLKFMVYLQKENIIDESGMPKERFSAEFPKEGPSILRIQQVVRGDSAAYFCASSPYLSAGELFFGEGSRLTVL.

This chain connects TRBV18 to TRBJ1-1; no reliable D call. Germline values: CDR1 KGHSH, CDR2 LQKENI. Between the trimmed V and J ends, which lost 3 bases and 1 base, there was a span of 6 bases. The CDR3 totals 13 residues. CDR3 coding DNA: TGTGCCAGCTCACCGGCGCAGAACACTGAAGCTTTCTTT. Translating gives CASSPAQNTEAFF.

V is TRBV4-2 and J is TRBJ2-5, with 12 bases identical to TRBD2. The CDR3 extends over 16 amino acids. V gave up 3 bases and J gave up 5 bases; unmatched junction bases: 7. Germline CDR1 LGHNA, CDR2 YNFKEQ. The CDR3 DNA is TGTGCCAGCAGCCAGATGACTAGCGGGGGAGGGGAGACCCAGTACTTC. This codes for CASSQMTSGGGETQYF.

J is TRBJ2-7 and V is TRBV25-1; D tentatively fits TRBD1 or TRBD2 (5 bases each). The ends were cut back, 6 bases at V and 3 bases at J, with 9 bases in the middle. The CDR3 contains 12 residues. Germline CDR1 is MGHDK and CDR2 is SYGVNS. DNA of the CDR3: TGTGCCAGCAGGATGGGGGACTACGAGCAGTACTTC. It is translated as CASRMGDYEQYF.

The chain employs TRBV7-9 and TRBJ2-2, with D perhaps matching TRBD1 (5 bases). Germline V lookup: CDR1 SEHNR, CDR2 FQNEAQ (reference sequence). Trimming pared 1 base from V and 5 bases from J, leaving 11 bases between. CDR3 length: 15 residues. The chain's CDR3 is CASSLDGRVTGELFF. The CDR3 region has the DNA TGTGCCAGCAGCTTAGACGGCAGGGTGACCGGGGAGCTGTTTTTT.

V and J are TRBV6-1 and TRBJ2-5; 7 bases map to TRBD1. Per the germline V gene, CDR1 is MNHNS and CDR2 is SASEGT. The V and J ends lost 7 bases and 5 bases, in that order; junction bases with no gene match: 7. The CDR3 sequence is 13 residues long. The CDR3 reads CASIKGAWETQYF. The CDR3 bases are TGTGCCAGCATAAAGGGGGCATGGGAGACCCAGTACTTC.

This clone was observed a handful of times. The chain couples TRBV7-3 to TRBJ2-7; no definite D call. Germline values: CDR1 SGHTA, CDR2 FQGTGA. V shed 5 bases and J shed 4 bases, with 12 bases lying between them. This CDR3 is 13 amino acids long. The CDR3 DNA follows: TGTGCCAGCAGCCGAGGTGGGTCGTACGAGCAGTACTTC. Its protein product is CASSRGGSYEQYF. Looking up the rest from reference TRBV7-3 and TRBJ2-7 gives the full variable domain: GAGVSQTPSNKVTEKGKYVELRCDPISGHTALYWYRQSLGQGPEFLIYFQGTGAADDSGLPNDRFFAVRPEGSVSTLKIQRTERGDSAVYLCASSRGGSYEQYFGPGTRLTVT.

In its sample, this clone was seen a few times. The V and J genes are TRBV6-1 and TRBJ1-1; 7 nucleotides align to TRBD1. J was trimmed by 11 bases and V by 4 bases; bases with no gene match: 10. Germline V gene lookup returns CDR1 MNHNS and CDR2 SASEGT. The CDR3 is made up of 13 amino acids. CDR3 nucleotides: TGTGCCAGCAGTGCGACAGGGAGGTTGGGCGCTTTCTTT. This codes for CASSATGRLGAFF.

This CDR3 is CASSPPAVAGELFF. In DNA form, the CDR3 reads TGTGCCAGCAGTCCCCCTGCGGTTGCCGGGGAGCTGTTTTTT. This sequence joins TRBV11-2 and TRBJ2-2, with unresolved D. The germline V gene has CDR1 SGHAT and CDR2 FQNNGV. The CDR3 totals 14 residues. Trimming took 6 bases from V and 6 from J, leaving 14 bases between them. The complete variable domain, with remaining parts taken from reference TRBV11-2 and TRBJ2-2, reads EAGVAQSPRYKIIEKRQSVAFWCNPISGHATLYWYQQILGQGPKLLIQFQNNGVVDDSQLPKDRFSAERLKGVDSTLKIQPAKLEDSAVYLCASSPPAVAGELFFGEGSRLTVL.